These 10 T cell receptor beta chains came from one sample sequenced in a study of radiation and T cells in renal cell carcinoma. TCRdb keeps only in-frame clones here, not all; method: immunoSEQ multiplex PCR. Of 150,000 or so clones listed, roughly 90% are singletons. The sample's time point: baseline pretreatment blood. The treatment here: 15 Gy SBRT to primary tumor, nephrectomy 4 weeks later. The sequencing used blood, collected from a patient whose treatment included radiotherapy and nephrectomy. The receptors were gathered from a woman between 65 and 79 years old with renal cell carcinoma.

This sequence joins TRBV7-9 and TRBJ1-4; TRBD1 matches at 8 bases. With 4 bases clipped from V and 0 bases from J, the junction kept 10 bases outside the gene matches. Germline lookup yields CDR1 SEHNR and CDR2 FQNEAQ (reference sequence). This CDR3 comprises 18 residues. In nucleotides, the CDR3 is TGTGCCAGCAGCTCAGTACAGGGGGTGGGCGCAACTAATGAAAAACTGTTTTTT. Its translation is CASSSVQGVGATNEKLFF.

The chain is built from TRBV9 and TRBJ2-3, with unresolved D. Trimming took 0 bases from V and 2 from J, leaving 10 bases between them. This CDR3 is 15 amino acids long. The germline V gene has CDR1 SGDLS and CDR2 YYNGEE. In nucleotides, the CDR3 is TGTGCCAGCAGCGTAGTACCATCCAACACAGATACGCAGTATTTT. Amino acids: CASSVVPSNTDTQYF.

V and J are TRBV28 and TRBJ2-1; D unclear. The V gene lost 5 bases and the J gene lost 5 bases, with 10 bases spanning the gap. CDR3 length: 13 residues. Germline V gene sequence: CDR1 MDHEN, CDR2 SYDVKM. CDR3 DNA: TGTGCCAGCAGTCCCTTCCCAAACAATGAGCAGTTCTTC. Residues: CASSPFPNNEQFF.

This clone was seen only once. V and J are TRBV5-6 and TRBJ2-1; 10 nucleotides match TRBD2. The CDR3 is 15 amino acids. CDR1 is SGHDT and CDR2 is YYEEEE in the germline V gene. V lost 2 bases, J lost 9 bases, and 8 bases stayed unmatched. CDR3 protein: CASSLAGGPLGEQFF. Here the CDR3 DNA reads TGTGCCAGCAGCTTAGCGGGGGGGCCTCTTGGTGAGCAGTTCTTC.

This clone was found once. This chain links TRBV30 with TRBJ1-6; TRBD1 agrees at 7 bases. The CDR3 length is 15 residues. In germline, CDR1 is GTSNPN, CDR2 SVGIG (reference sequence). With V trimmed by 4 bases and J by 9 bases, 12 bases remained unmatched. In DNA form, the CDR3 reads TGTGCCTGGAAGCGAGAGGGGGCGCGGATTTCACCCCTCCACTTT. It is translated as CAWKREGARISPLHF.

The chain employs TRBV28 and TRBJ2-5, with 11 bases that match TRBD1. The CDR3 consists of 16 residues. Unmatched junction bases numbered 11, after V lost 6 bases and J lost 5 bases. Germline loops: CDR1 MDHEN, CDR2 SYDVKM. CDR3 coding DNA: TGTGCCAGCAGACAACGAGAGGGACAGGGGGGGGAGACCCAGTACTTC. Translating it yields CASRQREGQGGETQYF.

This rearrangement joins TRBV11-3 to TRBJ2-3, with D possibly matching TRBD1 (6 bases). The V end was cut by 4 bases, the J end by 8 bases, with 16 bases between. This CDR3 is built from 14 residues. Per the germline V gene, CDR1 is SGHNT and CDR2 is YENEEA. DNA for the CDR3: TGTGCCAGCAGCTCCACAGGGTCAAAAGGTACGCAGTATTTT. This encodes CASSSTGSKGTQYF.

Of note for this clone: The sample carries other DNA sequences with the same CDR3. The chain carries TRBV5-4 and TRBJ1-2; 7 positions agree with TRBD1. Trimming took 2 bases from V and 2 from J; bases not matched to a gene: 3. This CDR3 region has 14 residues. The germline CDR1 and CDR2 sequences are SGHNT and YYREEE (reference sequence). DNA of the CDR3: TGTGCCAGCAGCTTCGGACAGGTCAACTATGGCTACACCTTC. It encodes CASSFGQVNYGYTF.

The chain joins TRBV18 to TRBJ2-3; possible D gene TRBD1, 6 bases. Between the trimmed V and J ends, which lost 9 bases and 2 bases, there was a span of 18 bases. The CDR3 runs 15 residues. Germline values: CDR1 KGHSH, CDR2 LQKENI. The CDR3 protein is CASAITRTDTDTQYF. The CDR3, as DNA: TGTGCCAGTGCCATTACTCGGACAGACACAGATACGCAGTATTTT. Together with reference TRBV18 and TRBJ2-3, the CDR3 gives the full variable domain: NAGVMQNPRHLVRRRGQEARLRCSPMKGHSHVYWYRQLPEEGLKFMVYLQKENIIDESGMPKERFSAEFPKEGPSILRIQQVVRGDSAAYFCASAITRTDTDTQYFGPGTRLTVL.

This clone occurred a few times. This chain connects TRBV19 to TRBJ1-4; D gene ambiguous. The CDR3 sequence is 13 residues long. From germline, CDR1 is LNHDA and CDR2 SQIVND (reference sequence). V shed 7 bases and J shed 8 bases, with 14 bases lying between them. The CDR3 protein is CASTSPGREKLFF. CDR3 nucleotide sequence: TGTGCCAGTACCTCACCCGGGCGCGAAAAACTGTTTTTT.